The clone carrying this T cell receptor beta chain was detected only once. The sample belongs to a study of T cell changes during pregnancy in multiple sclerosis. The CDR3 has 13 amino acids. V lost 5 bases and J lost 3, with 11 bases in between. Germline assignment: CDR1 MNHNS and CDR2 SASEGT. Sequencing was performed with immunoSEQ multiplex PCR; in TCRdb, only in-frame clones are kept and a portion is missing. The sample carries about 34,000 clones, over 85% recorded once. The receptor's source is a female donor with multiple sclerosis, enrolled in a pregnancy study. This chain connects TRBV6-1 to TRBJ2-7, with no clear D. The source material was CD8+ T cells from peripheral blood mononuclear cells, sampled in the third trimester of pregnancy. For the CDR3, the DNA is TGTGCCAGCAGTCAGAGACAAATCTACGAGCAGTACTTC. It encodes CASSQRQIYEQYF.